The clone carrying this T cell receptor (beta chain) was observed a handful of times. Unique molecular identifiers featured in how the TCRbeta library was prepared. TCRdb redid the calling of the PCR reads with MiXCR, one entry per CDR3 protein. This table has about 610,000 distinct CDR3 sequences, about 11% appearing once. This entry comes from a study of T-cell reconstitution after alpha-beta-depleted transplantation in children. The CDR3 is made up of 15 amino acids. Trimming removed 4 bases from V and 4 bases from J, with 17 bases in between. Germline V CDR1 and CDR2: ENHRY, SYGVKD. This receptor was identified in a human donor who donated a stem cell graft to a child with acute myeloid leukemia. The specimen comprised PBMCs from the stem cell graft donor, sampled from the stem cell graft. This chain joins TRBV10-3 and TRBJ2-7; a weak D match, TRBD2 (6 bases). In DNA form, the CDR3 reads TGTGCCATCAGTGCAGGAAGCGGGCAAGTGTACGAGCAGTACTTC. Its protein is CAISAGSGQVYEQYF.